This entry features one T cell receptor beta chain sequence. Just one base apart from a much larger clone, this may be a read error. All donors with ophthalmopathy were recorded as having moderate-to-severe activity, CAS ≥3, NOSPECS ≥4 and a duration under 3 months. The data originate from a study of Graves' ophthalmopathy and Graves' hyperthyroidism. The germline CDR1 and CDR2 sequences are LGHNA and YSLEER. CDR3 length equals 15 residues. J lost 3 bases, V lost 1 base, and 3 bases had no gene match. RNA transcripts were the template, and TCR beta CDR3 regions were amplified from them. Second-round multiplex PCR came after a first-round RT-PCR that employed HTBI primers. MiXCR was run by TCRdb on the multiplex PCR reads, yielding one entry per CDR3 protein. The repertoire holds hundreds of thousands of distinct CDR3 sequences, approximately 39% seen once, with more than 2.5% in the top ten.

The sequence was obtained from an adult man with Graves' ophthalmopathy. V and J are TRBV4-3 and TRBJ1-5, with 7 bases matching TRBD1. What was sequenced was peripheral blood. Here the CDR3 reads CASSQGQGDNQPQHF. CDR3 nucleotide sequence: TGCGCCAGCAGCCAAGGGCAGGGGGACAATCAGCCCCAGCATTTT.